The 20 T cell receptor beta chains given below trace back to one sample, sequenced in a study of CD8+CD57+ T cells in acquired aplastic anemia. Patients chosen for sequencing had shown CD8+CD57+ cell expansion by flow cytometry. TCR beta VDJ combinations and CDR3 sequences were profiled from genomic DNA. TCRdb reprocessed the reads via MiXCR and lists one record per CDR3 protein. Of about 150,000 distinct CDR3 sequences listed, over 50% are singletons. The sample taken for sequencing was sorted CD4+, CD8+, or CD8+CD57+ T cells (not recorded which) from PBMCs. These receptors all come from a human donor with aplastic anemia.

This clonotype came up once. The chain couples TRBV7-9 to TRBJ2-1; tentatively, D is TRBD1 or TRBD2 (5 bases each). Trimming removed 4 bases from V and 7 bases from J, with 11 bases in between. CDR3 length: 13 residues. CDR1 is SEHNR and CDR2 is FQNEAQ in the germline V gene (reference sequence). The CDR3 spells CASSWDLRNEQFF. The DNA of the CDR3 is TGTGCCAGCAGCTGGGACCTAAGGAATGAGCAGTTCTTC.

The CDR3 region has the DNA TGTGCCAGCAGCCCACTAGACGGGACAGCCACCTACGAGCAGTACTTC. Translated: CASSPLDGTATYEQYF. The chain combines TRBV11-1 with TRBJ2-7; TRBD1 agrees at 7 bases. Germline lookup yields CDR1 SGHAT and CDR2 FQDESV (reference sequence). The V segment lost 5 bases and the J segment 2 bases; nucleotides outside the gene matches: 12. The length of the CDR3 is 16 residues.

The chain couples TRBV6-5 to TRBJ2-7; possibly TRBD1 for D (6 bases). The CDR3 sequence is 15 residues long. Trimming took 2 bases from V and 5 from J, leaving 16 bases between them. Germline V gene sequence: CDR1 MNHEY, CDR2 SVGAGI. The CDR3 sequence is CASSYAVQGRHEQYF. As DNA, the CDR3 is TGTGCCAGCAGTTACGCCGTTCAGGGGCGCCACGAGCAGTACTTC.

V and J are TRBV20-1 and TRBJ2-7; D is undetermined. The germline CDR1 and CDR2 sequences are DFQATT and SNEGSKA (reference sequence). The length of the CDR3 is 11 residues. With 3 bases removed from V and 2 bases from J, the gap between germline ends came to 5 bases. CDR3 loop: CSASGTYEQYF. Written as DNA, the CDR3 is TGCAGTGCTAGCGGAACCTACGAGCAGTACTTC.

This clonotype has more than one count but fewer than ten. V usage is TRBV2 and J usage is TRBJ2-7; TRBD1 aligns across 7 bases. CDR3 length: 14 residues. The J segment lost 2 bases and the V segment lost 6 bases, leaving 7 bases of the junction unmatched. Germline values: CDR1 SNHLY, CDR2 FYNNEI. In nucleotides, the CDR3 is TGTGCCAGCAGGGCCGGGACAGCCGCCTACGAGCAGTACTTC. Translating gives CASRAGTAAYEQYF.

This clonotype was seen a few times. V gene TRBV3-1 combines with J gene TRBJ1-1; a weak D match, TRBD1 (6 bases). In germline, CDR1 is LGHDT, CDR2 YNNKEL (reference sequence). V lost 4 bases and J 1 base, leaving 13 bases between the germline ends. There are 15 residues in the CDR3. The CDR3 bases are TGTGCCAGCAGCCGCTATTGGACAGCGAACACTGAAGCTTTCTTT. Translation: CASSRYWTANTEAFF.

The chain is built from TRBV7-2 and TRBJ1-6; maybe TRBD1 (5 bases). The CDR3 is made up of 15 amino acids. Trimming cost V 5 bases and J 7 bases, with 15 bases left between them. Germline V lookup: CDR1 SGHTA, CDR2 FQGNSA. CDR3 sequence (DNA): TGTGCCAGCAGCCAGACCTGGGACCGAAATTCACCCCTCCACTTT. It translates to CASSQTWDRNSPLHF.

This clonotype was seen many times. V gene TRBV2 combines with J gene TRBJ2-1; 8 nucleotides line up with TRBD2. The germline V gene encodes CDR1 SNHLY and CDR2 FYNNEI. V was pared by 2 bases and J by 2 bases, with 2 bases of the junction left unmatched. The length of the CDR3 is 15 residues. CDR3 sequence: CASSERLATYNEQFF. The CDR3 nucleotides read TGTGCCAGCAGTGAAAGACTAGCGACCTACAATGAGCAGTTCTTC.

This clonotype was found once. The rearrangement uses TRBV20-1 and TRBJ2-7; D possibly corresponds to TRBD1 (6 bases). V was shortened by 1 base and J by 0 bases, with 10 bases between the two germline ends. CDR3 length: 14 amino acids. Looked up from germline, CDR1 is DFQATT and CDR2 is SNEGSKA (reference sequence). The CDR3 sequence is CSARVWTDSYEQYF. The CDR3 region has the DNA TGCAGTGCTAGAGTTTGGACAGACTCCTACGAGCAGTACTTC.

The chain is built from TRBV24-1 and TRBJ2-7, with TRBD1 matching over 7 bases. The length of the CDR3 is 13 residues. After removal of 9 bases from V and 1 base from J, the junction contained 5 bases not matched to a gene. The germline CDR1 and CDR2 sequences are KGHDR and SFDVKD. The CDR3 protein is CATRDSNSYEQYF. CDR3 coding DNA: TGTGCCACCCGGGACAGCAATTCCTACGAGCAGTACTTC.

This clonotype was seen ten or more times. J is TRBJ2-1 and V is TRBV24-1; 7 nucleotides line up with TRBD1. In germline, CDR1 is KGHDR, CDR2 SFDVKD. The CDR3 has 14 amino acids. With 3 bases clipped from V and 9 bases from J, the junction kept 7 bases outside the gene matches. CDR3: CATSDSHHRGEQFF. In DNA, the CDR3 is TGTGCCACCAGTGATAGTCACCACAGGGGTGAGCAGTTCTTC.

The J gene is TRBJ2-3, the V gene TRBV11-2; 7 nucleotides match TRBD2. CDR1 and CDR2 (germline): SGHAT, FQNNGV. V lost 5 bases to trimming and J lost 2 bases; unmatched junction nucleotides: 10. The CDR3 runs 16 residues. The CDR3 region is CASSPPGGGFTDTQYF. CDR3 nucleotide sequence: TGTGCCAGCAGCCCTCCTGGCGGGGGTTTCACAGATACGCAGTATTTT.

The sample holds a few counts of this clonotype. Possible read error: a much larger clone is one base away. V usage is TRBV5-5 and J usage is TRBJ2-7, with a tentative D call TRBD2 (5 bases). CDR3 length: 14 amino acids. Germline CDR1 SGHKS, CDR2 YYEKEE (reference sequence). CDR3 residues: CVSSSTPGTYEQYF. The CDR3 nucleotides read TGTGTCAGCAGCTCAACCCCGGGGACCTACGAGCAGTACTTC.

V and J are TRBV7-9 and TRBJ1-1; D is undetermined. V lost 6 bases, J lost 1 base, and 12 bases lay in between. Germline V CDR1 and CDR2: SEHNR, FQNEAQ (reference sequence). The CDR3 contains 14 residues. CDR3 in amino acids: CASRADGANTEAFF. The CDR3 nucleotides are TGTGCCAGCAGGGCGGACGGAGCGAACACTGAAGCTTTCTTT.

The chain recombines TRBV4-1 with TRBJ1-1; 7 bases match TRBD1. This CDR3 contains 15 residues. Germline V gene lookup returns CDR1 MGHRA and CDR2 YSYEKL. Germline trimming cut 0 bases from V and 6 bases from J; bases unmatched to any gene: 7. CDR3 loop: CASSQESRGLAEAFF. The CDR3 DNA follows: TGCGCCAGCAGCCAAGAAAGTAGGGGGCTGGCTGAAGCTTTCTTT.

This clonotype was detected many times. The chain combines TRBV10-3 with TRBJ1-6, with D possibly TRBD1 on 5 matching bases. Trimming pared 2 bases from V and 5 bases from J, leaving 7 bases between. This CDR3 is 14 amino acids long. Germline CDR1 is ENHRY and CDR2 is SYGVKD. The DNA for the CDR3 is TGTGCCATCAGTGAGGGGGGTGATAATTCACCCCTCCACTTT. This gives the protein CAISEGGDNSPLHF.

This clonotype was picked up many times. The chain combines TRBV6-5 with TRBJ2-2, with 8 bases aligning to TRBD1. V trimming: 4 bases; J trimming: 4 bases; junction bases outside the gene matches: 8. Germline V gene sequence: CDR1 MNHEY, CDR2 SVGAGI. The CDR3 contains 16 residues. CDR3 loop: CASSFSTGESTGELFF. The DNA of the CDR3 is TGTGCCAGCAGTTTTTCGACAGGGGAAAGCACCGGGGAGCTGTTTTTT.

The genes are TRBV19 and TRBJ2-3; D tentatively reads TRBD1 or TRBD2 (5 bases each). The CDR3 has 14 amino acids. V was pared by 11 bases and J by 0 bases, with 15 bases between. Per the germline V gene, CDR1 is LNHDA and CDR2 is SQIVND (reference sequence). The CDR3 protein is CAVKSGPSTDTQYF. CDR3 coding DNA: TGTGCCGTTAAGTCGGGGCCTAGCACAGATACGCAGTATTTT.

This clonotype was detected ten times or more. The CDR3 loop is CASSQDLSGGETQYF. CDR3 in DNA: TGTGCCAGCAGCCAAGATCTTAGCGGGGGGGAGACCCAGTACTTC. The V call is TRBV3-1, the J call TRBJ2-5; 10 positions agree with TRBD2. V gave up 0 bases and J gave up 5 bases; unmatched junction bases: 3. In germline, CDR1 is LGHDT, CDR2 YNNKEL (reference sequence). CDR3 length: 15 amino acids.

J is TRBJ2-7 and V is TRBV11-1; 14 nucleotides line up with TRBD2. The V and J ends lost 4 bases and 3 bases, in that order; junction bases with no gene match: 5. Germline V lookup: CDR1 SGHAT, CDR2 FQDESV (reference sequence). CDR3 length: 16 amino acids. In DNA form, the CDR3 reads TGTGCCAGCAGCTCCGCCGGGACTAGCGGGAGCTACGAGCAGTACTTC. Its translation: CASSSAGTSGSYEQYF. Full variable domain (missing parts from reference TRBV11-1 and TRBJ2-7): EAEVAQSPRYKITEKSQAVAFWCDPISGHATLYWYRQILGQGPELLVQFQDESVVDDSQLPKDRFSAERLKGVDSTLKIQPAELGDSAMYLCASSSAGTSGSYEQYFGPGTRLTVT.